This T cell receptor (beta chain) was retrieved from a study of technical replicates of blood from several donors. Produced via immunoSEQ multiplex PCR; TCRdb's table is partial and in-frame only. The sample records around 76,000 clones, 95% to 98% being singletons. The CDR3 runs to 16 residues. CDR1 and CDR2 (germline): LNHDA, SQIVND (reference sequence). V lost 5 bases and J lost 10; bases outside the gene matches: 13. The TCR sequence derives from a human donor in good health. V usage is TRBV19 and J usage is TRBJ2-3; 12 bases fit TRBD2. Input material: T cells isolated from PBMCs. CDR3 residues: CASSPTGTSGLGAQYF. CDR3 sequence (DNA): TGTGCCAGTAGTCCAACCGGGACTAGCGGGCTTGGCGCGCAGTATTTT.